One and the same sample provided the 4 T cell receptor beta chains below, sequenced in a study of CD8 T cells in Susac syndrome. After extraction with the RNeasy kit, roughly 0.45 to 1 ug of the RNA was reverse transcribed using random hexamers. One entry per CDR3 protein, called by TCRdb with MiXCR from the immunoSEQ multiplex PCR reads. The profile shows around 200,000 distinct CDR3 sequences, approximately 95% of them singletons. Sequencing was carried out using CD8+ T cells from PBMCs. These receptor sequences come from a human donor with Susac syndrome.

The CDR3 protein is CSVLISGKYGYTF. The CDR3 bases are TGCAGCGTTTTAATAAGCGGGAAATATGGCTACACCTTC. The rearrangement links TRBV29-1 to TRBJ1-2, with no clear D. There are 13 residues in the CDR3. Germline values: CDR1 SQVTM, CDR2 ANQGSEA. Trimming removed 5 bases at V and 5 bases at J, with 15 bases between.

This clonotype has more than one count but fewer than ten. The CDR3 loop reads CATSLGDIQYF. CDR3 DNA: TGTGCCACCAGTCTAGGGGACATTCAGTACTTC. The chain combines TRBV24-1 with TRBJ2-4; tentative D call: TRBD1 (5 bases). Germline assignment: CDR1 KGHDR and CDR2 SFDVKD. The CDR3 spans 11 residues. Trimming stripped 6 bases from V and 8 bases from J, with 7 bases between.

The chain uses TRBV7-9 and TRBJ2-1; the D gene is possibly TRBD1 (6 bases). CDR1 and CDR2 from the germline V gene are SEHNR and FQNEAQ (reference sequence). The CDR3 consists of 13 residues. The ends were cut back, 3 bases at V and 5 bases at J, with 8 bases in the middle. CDR3 region: CASSFGTNNEQFF. DNA of the CDR3: TGTGCCAGCAGCTTTGGGACAAACAATGAGCAGTTCTTC. The whole variable domain, remainder taken from reference TRBV7-9 and TRBJ2-1, is DTGVSQNPRHKITKRGQNVTFRCDPISEHNRLYWYRQTLGQGPEFLTYFQNEAQLEKSRLLSDRFSAERPKGSFSTLEIQRTEQGDSAMYLCASSFGTNNEQFFGPGTRLTVL.

Only one count was recorded for this clonotype. The V and J genes are TRBV4-1 and TRBJ2-7; TRBD1 or TRBD2 may be the D gene (6 bases each). Between the trimmed V and J ends, which lost 0 bases and 6 bases, there was a span of 15 bases. The V gene's germline CDR1 is MGHRA and CDR2 YSYEKL. The CDR3 is 15 residues long. The CDR3 protein is CASSQESRGAGEQYF. The CDR3 region has the DNA TGCGCCAGCAGCCAAGAATCGAGGGGGGCCGGCGAGCAGTACTTC.